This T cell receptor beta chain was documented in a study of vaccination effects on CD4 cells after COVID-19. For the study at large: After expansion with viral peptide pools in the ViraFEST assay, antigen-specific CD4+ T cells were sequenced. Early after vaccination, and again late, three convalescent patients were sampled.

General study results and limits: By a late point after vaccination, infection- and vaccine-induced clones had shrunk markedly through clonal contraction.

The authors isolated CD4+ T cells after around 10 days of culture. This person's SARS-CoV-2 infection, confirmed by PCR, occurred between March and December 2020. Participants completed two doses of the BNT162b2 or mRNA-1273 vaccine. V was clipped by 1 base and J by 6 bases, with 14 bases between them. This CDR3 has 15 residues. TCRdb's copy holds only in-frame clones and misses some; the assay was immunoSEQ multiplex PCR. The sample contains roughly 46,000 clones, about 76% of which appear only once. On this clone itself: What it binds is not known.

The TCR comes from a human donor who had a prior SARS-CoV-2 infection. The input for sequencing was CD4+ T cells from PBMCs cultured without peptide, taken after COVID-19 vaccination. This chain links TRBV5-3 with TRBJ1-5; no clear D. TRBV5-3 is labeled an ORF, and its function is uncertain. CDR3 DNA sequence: TGTGCCAGAAGCTTGTGGCAGACCATGGGTCAGCCCCAGCATTTT. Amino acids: CARSLWQTMGQPQHF.